This TCR beta chain originates from a study of T cell responses to AZD1222 COVID-19 vaccine. The CDR3 consists of 15 residues. V gave up 0 bases and J gave up 4 bases, with 9 bases separating them. Germline lookup yields CDR1 KGHSH and CDR2 LQKENI. TCRdb's copy holds only in-frame clones and misses some; the assay was immunoSEQ multiplex PCR. The sample gives about 120,000 clones, approximately 90% of which show up once; about 7.8% is in the top ten. V and J are TRBV18 and TRBJ2-2; tentatively, D is TRBD1 or TRBD2 (5 bases each). Sample: peripheral blood, taken on day 0 of AZD1222 vaccination. This sequence originates from an adult in good health. The CDR3 sequence: CASSPPGTPTGELFF. The CDR3 coding sequence is TGTGCCAGCTCACCACCGGGGACCCCCACCGGGGAGCTGTTTTTT.